This TCR beta chain was captured in a study of beta chain features in type 1 diabetes. Germline CDR1 SQVTM, CDR2 ANQGSEA. The V end lost 3 bases, the J end lost 3 bases, and 9 bases lay between the germline ends. This CDR3 region has 12 residues. Expressed TCRB transcripts were sequenced after all isolated RNA was converted to cDNA. Generated by immunoSEQ multiplex PCR, the TCRdb table keeps only in-frame clones and is missing some. This sample has about 360,000 clones, with about 12% found just once. The study's findings and limits: Since sequencing was performed on cDNA, cells with high TCR expression could be over-represented.

On this clone: Its antigen is as yet unknown.

The chain combines TRBV29-1 with TRBJ2-7; D gene ambiguous. This clonotype was obtained from a man between 18 and 29 years old in good health. Sequenced sample: naive CD4+ T cells from blood. The CDR3 protein is CSVERDNYEQYF. The CDR3 DNA follows: TGCAGCGTTGAGAGAGACAACTACGAGCAGTACTTC.